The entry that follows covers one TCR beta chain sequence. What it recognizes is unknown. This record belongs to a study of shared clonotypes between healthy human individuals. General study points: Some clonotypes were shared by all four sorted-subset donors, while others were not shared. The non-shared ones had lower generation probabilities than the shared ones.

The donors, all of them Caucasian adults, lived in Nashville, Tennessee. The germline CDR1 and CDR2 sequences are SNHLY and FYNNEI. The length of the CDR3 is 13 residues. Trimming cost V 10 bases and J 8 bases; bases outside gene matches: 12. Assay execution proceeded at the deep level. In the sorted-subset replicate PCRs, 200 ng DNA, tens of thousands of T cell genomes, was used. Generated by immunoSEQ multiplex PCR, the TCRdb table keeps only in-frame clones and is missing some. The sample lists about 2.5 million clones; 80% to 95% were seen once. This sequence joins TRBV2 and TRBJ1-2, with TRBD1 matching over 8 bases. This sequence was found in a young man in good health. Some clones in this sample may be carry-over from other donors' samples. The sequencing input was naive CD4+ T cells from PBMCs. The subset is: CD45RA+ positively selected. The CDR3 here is CANRGTALGGYTF. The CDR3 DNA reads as TGTGCCAACAGGGGGACAGCCCTTGGGGGCTACACCTTC.